The source of this TCR beta chain is a study of beta chain features in type 1 diabetes. Overall study results and limits: Compared to healthy donors, patients appeared to have naive, central memory and Treg TCRB repertoires that were more alike. When Type 1 diabetes patients were examined, their TCRB CDR3s proved moderately but significantly shorter in all four CD4+ subsets.

This CDR3 is 16 amino acids long. V was trimmed by 4 bases and J by 1 base, leaving 17 bases between them. The V gene's germline CDR1 is SGHRS and CDR2 YFSETQ. As every portion of the isolated RNA was reverse transcribed, the sequencing read expressed TCRB transcripts. Assay: immunoSEQ multiplex PCR; the TCRdb copy retains only in-frame clones and omits some. The profile shows around 160,000 clones, around 63% of them singletons. In this sample, this clone turned up a few times. The antigen is not known. The receptor comes from a man aged 25-45 years with type 1 diabetes. Material: naive CD4+ T cells from blood. V usage is TRBV5-1 and J usage is TRBJ1-1, with D unclear. The CDR3 loop reads CASSPIRSAANTEAFF. The CDR3 DNA reads as TGCGCCAGCAGCCCTATCCGGTCAGCAGCGAACACTGAAGCTTTCTTT.